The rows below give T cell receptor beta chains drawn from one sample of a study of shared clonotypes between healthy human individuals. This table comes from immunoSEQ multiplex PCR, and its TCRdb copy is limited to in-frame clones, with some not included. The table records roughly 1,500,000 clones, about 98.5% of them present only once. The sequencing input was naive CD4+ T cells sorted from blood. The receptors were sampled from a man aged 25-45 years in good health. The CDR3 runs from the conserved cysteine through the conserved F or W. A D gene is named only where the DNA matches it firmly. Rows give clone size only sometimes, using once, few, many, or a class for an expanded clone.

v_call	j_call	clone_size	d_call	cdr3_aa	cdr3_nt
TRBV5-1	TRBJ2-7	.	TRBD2	CASSPKGGSEQYF	TGCGCCAGCAGCCCAAAGGGAGGGAGCGAGCAGTACTTC
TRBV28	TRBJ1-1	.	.	CASSQRLNTEAFF	TGTGCCAGCAGTCAGCGACTGAATACTGAAGCTTTCTTT
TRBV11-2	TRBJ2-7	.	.	CASRLPGLLTYEQYF	TGTGCCAGCAGGTTACCGGGACTTTTAACCTACGAGCAGTACTTC
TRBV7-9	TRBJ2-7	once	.	CASSLVWGYEQYF	TGTGCCAGCAGCTTAGTATGGGGATACGAGCAGTACTTC
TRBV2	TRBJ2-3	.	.	CASFSDTQYF	TGTGCCAGCTTCTCCGATACGCAGTATTTT
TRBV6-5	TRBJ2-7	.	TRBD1	CASNPWGQTSYEQYF	TGTGCCAGCAATCCCTGGGGACAGACTTCGTACGAGCAGTACTTC
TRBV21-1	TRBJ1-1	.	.	CASSKVWGRGRDTEAFF	TGTGCCAGCAGCAAAGTATGGGGACGGGGCAGGGACACTGAAGCTTTCTTT
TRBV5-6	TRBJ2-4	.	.	CASSLEGRLENIQYF	TGTGCCAGCAGCTTGGAAGGCCGCCTAGAGAACATTCAGTACTTC
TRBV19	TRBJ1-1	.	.	CASSRRRQVPTEAFF	TGTGCCAGTAGCCGTCGGCGACAGGTCCCGACTGAAGCTTTCTTT
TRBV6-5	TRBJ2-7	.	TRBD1	CASSGQALGGLEQYF	TGTGCCAGCAGTGGACAGGCTTTAGGGGGTTTGGAGCAGTACTTC
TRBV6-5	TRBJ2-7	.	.	CASSPPGLSYEQYF	TGTGCCAGCAGCCCCCCAGGACTCTCCTACGAGCAGTACTTC
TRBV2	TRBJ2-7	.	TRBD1	CASSGGQGAREQYF	TGTGCCAGCAGTGGTGGACAGGGAGCCCGGGAGCAGTACTTC
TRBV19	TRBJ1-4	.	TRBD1	CASSSTGTGVEKLFF	TGTGCCAGTAGTTCCACCGGGACAGGGGTCGAAAAACTGTTTTTT
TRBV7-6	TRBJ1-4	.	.	CASSLIPGGTNEKLFF	TGTGCCAGCAGCTTAATTCCCGGGGGCACTAATGAAAAACTGTTTTTT
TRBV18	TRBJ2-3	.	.	CASSLGAPTDTQYF	TGTGCCAGCTCACTTGGGGCCCCCACAGATACGCAGTATTTT
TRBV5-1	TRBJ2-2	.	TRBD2	CASSLSSGGAGELFF	TGCGCCAGCAGCTTGTCGTCGGGAGGGGCCGGGGAGCTGTTTTTT
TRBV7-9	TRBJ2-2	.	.	CASSQSTVPTGELFF	TGTGCCAGCAGCCAGTCGACAGTTCCCACCGGGGAGCTGTTTTTT
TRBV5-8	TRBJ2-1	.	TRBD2	CASSTLAGSTMDEQFF	TGTGCCAGCTCCACCCTAGCGGGTAGTACCATGGATGAGCAGTTCTTC
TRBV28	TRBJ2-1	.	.	CASSRRTVSPYNEQFF	TGTGCCAGCAGTCGCCGGACAGTTTCTCCCTACAATGAGCAGTTCTTC
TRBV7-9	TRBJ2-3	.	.	CASSLPFWKGSTDTQYF	TGTGCCAGCAGCCTACCCTTTTGGAAGGGAAGCACAGATACGCAGTATTTT
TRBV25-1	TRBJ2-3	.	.	CASSVWGEPSTDTQYF	TGTGCCAGCAGCGTTTGGGGGGAGCCTAGCACAGATACGCAGTATTTT
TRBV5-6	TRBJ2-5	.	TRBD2	CASSFPNLAGGFQETQYF	TGTGCCAGCAGCTTTCCCAACCTAGCGGGAGGATTCCAAGAGACCCAGTACTTC
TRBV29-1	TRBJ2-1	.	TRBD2	CSGGTSGNEQFF	TGCAGCGGGGGGACTAGCGGCAATGAGCAGTTCTTC
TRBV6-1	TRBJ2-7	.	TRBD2	CASSLAGRGHEQYF	TGTGCCAGCAGCCTAGCGGGGAGGGGCCACGAGCAGTACTTC
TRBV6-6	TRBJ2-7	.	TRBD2	CASSYSMLAGGEQYF	TGTGCCAGCAGTTACAGTATGCTAGCGGGAGGCGAGCAGTACTTC
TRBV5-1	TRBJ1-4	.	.	CASRSTGITNEKLFF	TGCGCCAGCAGATCTACAGGGATAACTAATGAAAAACTGTTTTTT
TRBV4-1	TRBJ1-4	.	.	CASSQADTTPEKLFF	TGCGCCAGCAGCCAAGCGGATACTACGCCTGAAAAACTGTTTTTT
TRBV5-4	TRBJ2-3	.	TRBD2	CASSSLRTSGSNADTQYF	TGTGCCAGCAGCTCTCTACGGACTAGCGGGAGTAATGCAGATACGCAGTATTTT
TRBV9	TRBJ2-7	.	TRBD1	CASSVSDRGSEQYF	TGTGCCAGCAGCGTATCTGACAGGGGTAGCGAGCAGTACTTC
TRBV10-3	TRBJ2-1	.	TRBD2	CATRKGLAVSDEQFF	TGTGCCACCAGGAAAGGACTAGCGGTATCCGATGAGCAGTTCTTC
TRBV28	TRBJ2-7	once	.	CASRKSSEEQYF	TGTGCCAGCAGAAAAAGCAGTGAAGAGCAGTACTTC
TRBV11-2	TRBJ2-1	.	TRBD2	CASSLGGSLINEQFF	TGTGCCAGCAGCTTAGGCGGGAGCCTCATTAATGAGCAGTTCTTC
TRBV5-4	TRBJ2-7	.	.	CASSLAGTPLYEQYF	TGTGCCAGCAGCTTGGCCGGGACTCCACTGTACGAGCAGTACTTC
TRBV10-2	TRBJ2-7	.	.	CASSVAAGSYEQYF	TGCGCCAGCAGTGTGGCGGCAGGGTCCTACGAGCAGTACTTC
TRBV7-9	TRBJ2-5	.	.	CASSPQGGTQYF	TGTGCCAGCAGCCCCCAGGGAGGGACCCAGTACTTC
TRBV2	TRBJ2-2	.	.	CASGTHTGELFF	TGTGCCAGCGGGACTCACACCGGGGAGCTGTTTTTT
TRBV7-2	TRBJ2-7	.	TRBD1	CASSPGTGRSYEQYF	TGTGCCAGCAGCCCGGGGACAGGGAGGTCCTACGAGCAGTACTTC
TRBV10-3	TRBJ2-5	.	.	CAISIGGSLQETQYF	TGTGCCATCAGTATCGGGGGTTCTTTACAAGAGACCCAGTACTTC
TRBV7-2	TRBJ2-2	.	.	CASSLSAGTGELFF	TGTGCCAGCAGCTTATCAGCGGGCACCGGGGAGCTGTTTTTT
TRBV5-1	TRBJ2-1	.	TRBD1	CASSPGQGINEQFF	TGCGCCAGCAGCCCCGGACAGGGGATCAATGAGCAGTTCTTC
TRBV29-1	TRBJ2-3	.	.	CSAGAHTDTQYF	TGCAGCGCCGGAGCCCATACAGATACGCAGTATTTT
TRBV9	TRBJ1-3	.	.	CASSVARAPGNTIYF	TGTGCCAGCAGCGTAGCCAGGGCCCCTGGAAACACCATATATTTT
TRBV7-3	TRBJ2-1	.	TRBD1	CASSPRTGGAVAAHNEQFF	TGTGCCAGCAGCCCTCGGACAGGGGGCGCGGTAGCGGCTCACAATGAGCAGTTCTTC
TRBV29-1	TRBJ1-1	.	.	CSVAPDRSAGAFF	TGCAGCGTCGCCCCCGACCGTAGTGCCGGGGCTTTCTTT
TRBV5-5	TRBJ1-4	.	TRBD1	CASSPKRGQGNEKLFF	TGTGCCAGCAGCCCTAAGAGGGGACAGGGCAATGAAAAACTGTTTTTT
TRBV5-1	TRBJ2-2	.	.	CASSLAAGGELFF	TGCGCCAGCAGCTTGGCAGCGGGCGGGGAGCTGTTTTTT
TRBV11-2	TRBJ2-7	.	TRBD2	CASSLGGLAGLGEQYF	TGTGCCAGCAGCTTAGGGGGACTAGCGGGGCTCGGCGAGCAGTACTTC
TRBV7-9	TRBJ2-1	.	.	CASSFGGPEQFF	TGTGCCAGCAGCTTCGGCGGGCCAGAGCAGTTCTTC
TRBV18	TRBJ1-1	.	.	CASSPISTLEAFF	TGTGCCAGCTCACCAATCTCGACTTTGGAAGCTTTCTTT
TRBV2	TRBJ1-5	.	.	CASSEAVLRGQPQHF	TGTGCCAGCAGTGAAGCAGTCCTCCGGGGTCAGCCCCAGCATTTT
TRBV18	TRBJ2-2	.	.	CASSPNGIQAGELFF	TGTGCCAGCTCACCAAACGGGATCCAGGCCGGGGAGCTGTTTTTT
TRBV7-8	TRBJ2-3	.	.	CASSTSVGYTDTQYF	TGTGCCAGCAGCACGTCGGTCGGATACACAGATACGCAGTATTTT
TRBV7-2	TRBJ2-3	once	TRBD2	CASSLMRGLAISTDTQYF	TGTGCCAGCAGCTTAATGAGGGGACTAGCGATAAGCACAGATACGCAGTATTTT
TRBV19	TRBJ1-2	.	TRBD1	CAGDPGQGIYGYTF	TGTGCCGGGGACCCGGGACAGGGGATTTATGGCTACACCTTC
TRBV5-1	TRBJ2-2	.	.	CASRTVGDTGELFF	TGCGCCAGCAGGACCGTGGGGGACACCGGGGAGCTGTTTTTT
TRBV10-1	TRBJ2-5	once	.	CASSEEPGPGETQYF	TGCGCCAGCAGCGAAGAGCCGGGACCTGGAGAGACCCAGTACTTC
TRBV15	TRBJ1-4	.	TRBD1	CATSRGQGAVEKLFF	TGTGCCACCAGCAGAGGACAGGGGGCAGTGGAAAAACTGTTTTTT
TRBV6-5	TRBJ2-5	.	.	CASSYGILQGQETQYF	TGTGCCAGCAGTTACGGTATCCTTCAGGGCCAAGAGACCCAGTACTTC
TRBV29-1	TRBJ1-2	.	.	CSVFKGEDYGYTF	TGCAGCGTTTTTAAGGGAGAAGACTATGGCTACACCTTC